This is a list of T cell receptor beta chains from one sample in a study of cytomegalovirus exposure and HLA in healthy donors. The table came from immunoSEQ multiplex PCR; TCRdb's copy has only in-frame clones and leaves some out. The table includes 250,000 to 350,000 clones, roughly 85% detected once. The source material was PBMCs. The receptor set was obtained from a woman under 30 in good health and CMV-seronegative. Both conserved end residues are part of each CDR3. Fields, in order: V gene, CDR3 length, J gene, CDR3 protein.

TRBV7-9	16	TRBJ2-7	CASSLAQGGSDYEQYF
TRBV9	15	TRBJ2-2	CASSGLQGDTGELFF
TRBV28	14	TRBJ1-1	CASRLQGLVTEAFF
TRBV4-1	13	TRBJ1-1	CASSQDPRTEAFF
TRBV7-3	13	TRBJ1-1	CASSGQGDTEAFF
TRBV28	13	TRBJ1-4	CASSLQGYEKLFF
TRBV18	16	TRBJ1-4	CASSPSIGGEGEKLFF
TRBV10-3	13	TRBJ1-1	CAIKAVGATEAFF
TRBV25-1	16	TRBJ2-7	CASSVAAGGLVDEQYF
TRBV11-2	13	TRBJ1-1	CASSPGVLAEAFF
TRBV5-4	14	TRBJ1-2	CASSLEGAGYGYTF
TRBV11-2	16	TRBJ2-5	CASSSSGTSGSGTQYF
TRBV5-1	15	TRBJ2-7	CASSFGTGLSYEQYF
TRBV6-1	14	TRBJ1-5	CASSDGGGVGTQHF
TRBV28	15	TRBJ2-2	CASSPGLGKTGELFF
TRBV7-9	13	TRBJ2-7	CASVGGRQYEQYF
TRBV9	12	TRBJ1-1	CASSTGESEAFF
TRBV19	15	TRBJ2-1	CASRGTSGIFNEQFF
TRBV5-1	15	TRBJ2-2	CASSRGQLNTGELFF
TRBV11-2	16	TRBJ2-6	CASSSIRGRGANVLTF
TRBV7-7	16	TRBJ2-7	CASSPGTSGSTFEQYF
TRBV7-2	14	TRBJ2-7	CASSLDTSGGKQYF
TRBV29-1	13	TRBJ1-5	CSVEDARGQPQHF
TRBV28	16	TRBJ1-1	CASSNDREPLNTEAFF
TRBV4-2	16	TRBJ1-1	CASSQDRATKNTEAFF
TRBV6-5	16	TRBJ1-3	CASSYGTGISGNTIYF
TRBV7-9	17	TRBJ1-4	CASSSPWGLGTNEKLFF
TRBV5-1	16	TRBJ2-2	CASSFESAGATGELFF
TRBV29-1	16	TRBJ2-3	CSVEVWGQVAGDTQYF
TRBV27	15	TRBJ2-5	CASMLRFQYQETQYF
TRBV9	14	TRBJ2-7	CASSPQGLSYEQYF
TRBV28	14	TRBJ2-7	CASSPLAGGPEQYF
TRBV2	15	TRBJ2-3	CASSTGLGSADTQYF
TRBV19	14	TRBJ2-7	CASSMGGAIYEQYF
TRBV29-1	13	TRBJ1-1	CSVKQGRDTEAFF
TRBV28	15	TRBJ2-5	CASSSSGRIQETQYF
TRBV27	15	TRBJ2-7	CASSLKGGGAYEQYF
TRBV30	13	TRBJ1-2	CAWSLDRGRGYTF
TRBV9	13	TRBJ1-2	CASSVSDRYGYTF
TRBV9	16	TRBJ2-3	CASSDGTSGYTDTQYF
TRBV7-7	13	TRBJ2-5	CASSLDAGETQYF
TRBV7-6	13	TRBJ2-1	CASSSYRDGQPFF
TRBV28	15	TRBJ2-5	CASRGWREFEETQYF
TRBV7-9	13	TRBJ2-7	CASSFPVAYEQYF
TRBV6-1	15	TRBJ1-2	CASSGTTGGDYGYTF
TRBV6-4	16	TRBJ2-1	CASKGGQGLRYNEQFF
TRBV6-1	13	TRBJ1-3	CASIDRAGNTIYF
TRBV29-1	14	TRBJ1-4	CSVSYGTGGEKLFF
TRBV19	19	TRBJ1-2	CASSMGTGGTRPANYGYTF
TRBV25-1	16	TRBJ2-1	CASSEFNTLSYNEQFF